Below, 10 T cell receptor beta chains from the same sample are listed, as sequenced in a study of vaccination and CD4 T cells after COVID-19. Their specific antigens are unknown. Treatment in this sample: approximately nine-day PBMC culture with coronavirus spike peptide pools or control peptides (ViraFEST assay). CD4+ T cells that had been cultured provided DNA sequenced with the Oncomine TCR Beta short-read assay. From the PCR reads, TCRdb called clonotypes with MiXCR, one entry per CDR3 protein. The table includes more than 12,000 distinct CDR3 sequences, over 60% detected once. Input material: CD4+ T cells from blood, cultured in vitro. The receptors were gathered from a human donor who had recovered from COVID-19.

CDR3 residues: CASSLGLAGVSYEQYF. The CDR3 DNA is TGCGCCAGCAGCTTGGGGCTAGCGGGAGTGTCCTACGAGCAGTACTTC. This chain uses TRBV5-1 with TRBJ2-7; 10 bases are a match to TRBD2. CDR3 size: 16 residues. Germline CDR1 and CDR2: SGHRS and YFSETQ. With 0 bases clipped from V and 1 base from J, the junction kept 4 bases outside the gene matches.

Only a few counts were recorded for this clonotype. The chain has TRBV20-1 and TRBJ2-7; the match to TRBD2 covers 9 bases. Germline-derived CDR1 and CDR2 are DFQATT and SNEGSKA (reference sequence). This CDR3 spans 14 amino acids. V was pared by 3 bases and J by 7 bases, with 10 bases of the junction left unmatched. The CDR3 loop reads CSASNAGGPGEQYF. CDR3 nucleotide sequence: TGCAGTGCTAGCAATGCGGGAGGGCCGGGGGAGCAGTACTTC.

V gene TRBV7-2 combines with J gene TRBJ2-7; tentatively, D is TRBD2 (6 bases). Germline V CDR1 and CDR2: SGHTA, FQGNSA. Trimming cost V 4 bases and J 0 bases, with 16 bases left between them. The CDR3 contains 16 residues. CDR3 nucleotide sequence: TGTGCCAGCAGCTCCGCCGGGACTGTTAGCTCCTACGAGCAGTACTTC. This gives the protein CASSSAGTVSSYEQYF. Full variable domain (remainder filled in from reference TRBV7-2 and TRBJ2-7): GAGVSQSPSNKVTEKGKDVELRCDPISGHTALYWYRQSLGQGLEFLIYFQGNSAPDKSGLPSDRFSAERTGGSVSTLTIQRTQQEDSAVYLCASSSAGTVSSYEQYFGPGTRLTVT.

The chain has TRBV11-2 and TRBJ1-6; 7 bases are shared with TRBD1. Germline trimming cut 3 bases from V and 10 bases from J; bases unmatched to any gene: 21. Looked up from germline, CDR1 is SGHAT and CDR2 is FQNNGV. This CDR3 spans 19 amino acids. Here the CDR3 reads CASSFRGPSTGTVASPLHF. DNA of the CDR3: TGTGCCAGCAGCTTTCGTGGTCCATCTACCGGGACAGTCGCCTCACCCCTCCACTTT.

The chain combines TRBV20-1 with TRBJ1-1; D gene ambiguous. Germline V gene data show CDR1 as DFQATT and CDR2 as SNEGSKA (reference sequence). The length of the CDR3 is 12 residues. V gave up 0 bases and J gave up 11 bases, with 13 bases separating them. The CDR3 here is CSARDHRPTAFF. Written as DNA, the CDR3 is TGCAGTGCTAGAGATCATAGACCTACGGCTTTCTTT.

A few counts support this clonotype. The V call is TRBV20-1, the J call TRBJ1-5, with TRBD1 matching 11 bases. The CDR3 totals 13 residues. Germline-derived CDR1 and CDR2 are DFQATT and SNEGSKA (reference sequence). After removal of 5 bases from V and 7 bases from J, the junction contained 4 bases not matched to a gene. The CDR3 sequence is CSAPRTGGQPQHF. In DNA form, the CDR3 reads TGCAGTGCTCCTCGGACAGGGGGCCAGCCCCAGCATTTT.

The chain carries TRBV20-1 and TRBJ2-2, with 10 bases that match TRBD2. The CDR3 runs to 15 residues. V lost 0 bases and J lost 10; bases outside the gene matches: 8. CDR1 is DFQATT, CDR2 SNEGSKA, per germline (reference sequence). The CDR3: CSARDRTSGEKELFF. CDR3 in DNA: TGCAGTGCTAGAGATCGGACTAGCGGTGAGAAGGAGCTGTTTTTT.

Of note for this clonotype: Germline is not matched at one junction end, which may reflect a read error. The CDR3 loop reads CASSYPAAVGYGYTF. The CDR3 coding sequence is TGTGCCAGCAGTTACCCGGCTGCAGTTGGCTATGGCTACACCTTC. The chain is built from TRBV10-3 and TRBJ1-2; D call uncertain. CDR3 size: 15 residues. Germline V gene data show CDR1 as ENHRY and CDR2 as SYGVKD.

The CDR3, as DNA: TGTGCCACCAGCTCCTTAGCACCTTCGGACCGCCGCTATGGCTACACCTTC. Translation gives CATSSLAPSDRRYGYTF. V usage is TRBV15 and J usage is TRBJ1-2; no clear D gene. Trimming shortened V by 5 bases and J by 4 bases, and 23 bases separated the two germline ends. The CDR3 extends over 17 amino acids. Germline V gene lookup returns CDR1 LNHNV and CDR2 YYDKDF (reference sequence).

This clonotype was detected a few times. The rearrangement links TRBV20-1 to TRBJ1-5, with D uncertain. The CDR3 contains 13 residues. Germline V lookup: CDR1 DFQATT, CDR2 SNEGSKA (reference sequence). The V end was cut by 2 bases, the J end by 3 bases, with 8 bases between. Here the CDR3 DNA reads TGCAGTGCTAGACAAGGGCCCAATCAGCCCCAGCATTTT. Translating gives CSARQGPNQPQHF.